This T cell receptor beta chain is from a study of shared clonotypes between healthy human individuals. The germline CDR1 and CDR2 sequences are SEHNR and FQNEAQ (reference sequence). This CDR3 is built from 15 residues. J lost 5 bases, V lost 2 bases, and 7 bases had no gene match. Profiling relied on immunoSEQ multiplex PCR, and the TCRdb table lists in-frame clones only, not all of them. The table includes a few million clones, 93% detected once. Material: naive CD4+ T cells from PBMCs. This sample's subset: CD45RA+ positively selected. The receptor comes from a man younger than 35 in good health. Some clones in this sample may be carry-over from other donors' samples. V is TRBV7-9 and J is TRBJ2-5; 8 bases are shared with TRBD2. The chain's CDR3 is CASSLTSSGGETQYF. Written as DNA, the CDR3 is TGTGCCAGCAGCTTAACTAGCTCGGGGGGGGAGACCCAGTACTTC.